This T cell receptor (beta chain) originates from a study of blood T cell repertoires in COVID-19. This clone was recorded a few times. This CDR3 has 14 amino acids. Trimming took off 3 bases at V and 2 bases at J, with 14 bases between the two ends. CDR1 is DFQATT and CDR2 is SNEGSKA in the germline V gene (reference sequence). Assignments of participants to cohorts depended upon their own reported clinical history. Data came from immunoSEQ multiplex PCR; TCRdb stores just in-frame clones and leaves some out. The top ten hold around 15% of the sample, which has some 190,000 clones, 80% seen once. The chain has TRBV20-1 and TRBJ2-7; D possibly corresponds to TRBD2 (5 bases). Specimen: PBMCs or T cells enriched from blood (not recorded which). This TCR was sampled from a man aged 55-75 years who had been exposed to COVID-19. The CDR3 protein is CSASEGDFAYEQYF. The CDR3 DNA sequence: TGCAGTGCTAGTGAGGGCGATTTCGCCTACGAGCAGTACTTC.